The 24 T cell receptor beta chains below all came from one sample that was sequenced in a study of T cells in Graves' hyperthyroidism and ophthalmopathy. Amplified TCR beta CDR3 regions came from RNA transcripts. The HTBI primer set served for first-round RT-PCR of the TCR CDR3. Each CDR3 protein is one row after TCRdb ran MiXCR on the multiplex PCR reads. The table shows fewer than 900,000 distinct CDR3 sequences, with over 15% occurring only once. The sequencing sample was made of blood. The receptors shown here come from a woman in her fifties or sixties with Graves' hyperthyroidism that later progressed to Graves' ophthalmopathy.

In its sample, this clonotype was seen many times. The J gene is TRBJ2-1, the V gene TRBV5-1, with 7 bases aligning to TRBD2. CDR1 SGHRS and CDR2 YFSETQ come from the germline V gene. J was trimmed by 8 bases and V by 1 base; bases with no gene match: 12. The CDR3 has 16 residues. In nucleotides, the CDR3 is TGCGCCAGCAGCTTGCAAGGACTAGGCCCCCAGGATGAGCAGTTCTTC. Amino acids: CASSLQGLGPQDEQFF.

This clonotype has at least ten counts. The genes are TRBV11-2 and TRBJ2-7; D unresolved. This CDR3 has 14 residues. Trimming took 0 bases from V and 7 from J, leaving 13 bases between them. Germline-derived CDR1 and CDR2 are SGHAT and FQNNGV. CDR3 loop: CASSLDSRAREQYF. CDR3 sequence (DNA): TGTGCCAGCAGCTTAGATTCGCGTGCTAGGGAGCAGTACTTC. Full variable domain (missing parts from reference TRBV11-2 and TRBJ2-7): EAGVAQSPRYKIIEKRQSVAFWCNPISGHATLYWYQQILGQGPKLLIQFQNNGVVDDSQLPKDRFSAERLKGVDSTLKIQPAKLEDSAVYLCASSLDSRAREQYFGPGTRLTVT.

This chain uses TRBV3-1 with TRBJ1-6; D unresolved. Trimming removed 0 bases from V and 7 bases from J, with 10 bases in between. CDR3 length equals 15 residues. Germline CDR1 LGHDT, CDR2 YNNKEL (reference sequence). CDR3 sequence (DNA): TGTGCCAGCAGCCAAGATCATGACCTCAATTCACCCCTCCACTTT. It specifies CASSQDHDLNSPLHF.

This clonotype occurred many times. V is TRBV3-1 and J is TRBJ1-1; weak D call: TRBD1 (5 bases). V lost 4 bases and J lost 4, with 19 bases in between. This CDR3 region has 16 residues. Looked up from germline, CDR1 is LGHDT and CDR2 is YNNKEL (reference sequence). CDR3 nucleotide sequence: TGTGCCAGCAGCCCTAGCTGGCGGGGCGAAGGCACTGAAGCTTTCTTT. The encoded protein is CASSPSWRGEGTEAFF.

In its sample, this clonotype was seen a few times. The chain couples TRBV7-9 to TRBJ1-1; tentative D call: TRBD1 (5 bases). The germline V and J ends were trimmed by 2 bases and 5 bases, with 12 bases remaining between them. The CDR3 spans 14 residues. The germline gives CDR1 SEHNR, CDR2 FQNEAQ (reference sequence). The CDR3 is CASSLIREVTEAFF. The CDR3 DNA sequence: TGTGCCAGCAGCTTAATCAGGGAAGTAACTGAAGCTTTCTTT.

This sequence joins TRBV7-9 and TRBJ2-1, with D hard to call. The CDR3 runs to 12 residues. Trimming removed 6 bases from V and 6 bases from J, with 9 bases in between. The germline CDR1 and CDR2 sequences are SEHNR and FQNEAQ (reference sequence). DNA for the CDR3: TGTGCCAGCAGACAGAGTGGCAATGAGCAGTTCTTC. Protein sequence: CASRQSGNEQFF.

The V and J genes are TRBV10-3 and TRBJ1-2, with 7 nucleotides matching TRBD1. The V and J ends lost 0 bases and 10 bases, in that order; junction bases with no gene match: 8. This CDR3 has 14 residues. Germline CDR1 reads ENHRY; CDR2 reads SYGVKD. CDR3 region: CAISESRDSEYYTF. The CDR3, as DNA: TGTGCCATCAGTGAGTCCCGGGACAGCGAATACTACACCTTC.

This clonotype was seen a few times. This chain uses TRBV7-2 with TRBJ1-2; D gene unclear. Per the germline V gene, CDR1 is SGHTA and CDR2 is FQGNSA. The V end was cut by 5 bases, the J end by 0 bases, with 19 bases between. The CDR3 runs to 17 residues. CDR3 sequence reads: CASSLEDGVPPNYGYTF. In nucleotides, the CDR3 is TGTGCCAGCAGCCTCGAGGACGGCGTGCCGCCTAACTATGGCTACACCTTC.

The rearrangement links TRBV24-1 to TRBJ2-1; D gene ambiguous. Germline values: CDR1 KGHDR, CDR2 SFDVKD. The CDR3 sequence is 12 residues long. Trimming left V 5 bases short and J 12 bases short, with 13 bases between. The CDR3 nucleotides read TGTGCCACCAGTGCGCCGGCGACCTTGCAGTTCTTC. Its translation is CATSAPATLQFF.

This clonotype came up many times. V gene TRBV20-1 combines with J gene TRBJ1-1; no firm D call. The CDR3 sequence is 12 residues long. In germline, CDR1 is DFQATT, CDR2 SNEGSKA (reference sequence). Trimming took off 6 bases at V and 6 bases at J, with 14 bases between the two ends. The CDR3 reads CSAAPSSAEAFF. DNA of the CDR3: TGCAGTGCCGCTCCTAGTAGCGCTGAAGCTTTCTTT.

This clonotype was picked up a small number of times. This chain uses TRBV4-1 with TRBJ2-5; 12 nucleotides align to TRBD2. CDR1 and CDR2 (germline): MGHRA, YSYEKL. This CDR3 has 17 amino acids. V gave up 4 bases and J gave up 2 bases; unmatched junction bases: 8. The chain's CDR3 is CASSPLLAGGEQETQYF. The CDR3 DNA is TGCGCCAGCAGCCCGCTACTAGCGGGGGGTGAGCAAGAGACCCAGTACTTC.

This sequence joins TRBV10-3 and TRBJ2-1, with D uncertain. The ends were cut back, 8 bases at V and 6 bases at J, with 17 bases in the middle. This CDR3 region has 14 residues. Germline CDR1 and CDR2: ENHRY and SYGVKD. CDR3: CAIARTTFRNEQFF. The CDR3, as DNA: TGTGCCATCGCCAGAACCACTTTCCGCAATGAGCAGTTCTTC.

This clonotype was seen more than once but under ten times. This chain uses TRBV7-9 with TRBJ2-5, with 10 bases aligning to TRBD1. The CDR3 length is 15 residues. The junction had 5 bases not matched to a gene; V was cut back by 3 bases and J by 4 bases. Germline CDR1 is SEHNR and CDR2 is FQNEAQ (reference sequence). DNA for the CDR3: TGTGCCAGCAGCTTTGGGGGACAGGGGCGAGAGACCCAGTACTTC. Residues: CASSFGGQGRETQYF.

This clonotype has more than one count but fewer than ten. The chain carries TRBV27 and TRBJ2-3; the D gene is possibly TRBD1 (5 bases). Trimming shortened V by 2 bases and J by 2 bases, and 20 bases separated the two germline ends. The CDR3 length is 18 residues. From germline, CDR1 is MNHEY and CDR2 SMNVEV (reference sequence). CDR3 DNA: TGTGCCAGCAGTTTAAAATTGGTGCAGGGCCTTGCCACAGATACGCAGTATTTT. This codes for CASSLKLVQGLATDTQYF.

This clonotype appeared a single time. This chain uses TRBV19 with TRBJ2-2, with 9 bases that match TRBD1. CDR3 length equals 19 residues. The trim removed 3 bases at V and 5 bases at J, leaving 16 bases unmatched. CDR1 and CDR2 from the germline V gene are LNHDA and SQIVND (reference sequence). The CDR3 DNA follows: TGTGCCAGTAGTATGGATTGGTATCAACAGGGGGCAAGGACCGGGGAGCTGTTTTTT. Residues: CASSMDWYQQGARTGELFF.

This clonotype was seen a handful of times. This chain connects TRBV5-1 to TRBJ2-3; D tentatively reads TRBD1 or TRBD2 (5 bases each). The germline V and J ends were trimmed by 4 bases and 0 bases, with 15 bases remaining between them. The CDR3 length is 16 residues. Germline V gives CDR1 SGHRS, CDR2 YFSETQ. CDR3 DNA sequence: TGCGCCAGCAGCCCCGGGACGGCTACTAGCACAGATACGCAGTATTTT. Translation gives CASSPGTATSTDTQYF.

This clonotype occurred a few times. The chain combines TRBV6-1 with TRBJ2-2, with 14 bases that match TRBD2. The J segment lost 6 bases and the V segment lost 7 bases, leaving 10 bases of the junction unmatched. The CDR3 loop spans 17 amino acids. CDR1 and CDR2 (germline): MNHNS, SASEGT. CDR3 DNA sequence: TGTGCCAGCATGACTAGCGGGGGGGCCCTTTGGTCCGGGGAGCTGTTTTTT. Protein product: CASMTSGGALWSGELFF.

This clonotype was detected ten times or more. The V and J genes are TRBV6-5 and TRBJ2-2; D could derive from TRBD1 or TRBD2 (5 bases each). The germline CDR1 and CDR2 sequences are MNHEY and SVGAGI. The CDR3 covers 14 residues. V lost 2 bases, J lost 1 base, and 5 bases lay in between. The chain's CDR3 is CASSYGGNTGELFF. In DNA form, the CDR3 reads TGTGCCAGCAGTTACGGGGGGAACACCGGGGAGCTGTTTTTT.

The CDR3 sequence: CASSWTENTGELFF. For the CDR3, the DNA is TGTGCCAGTAGCTGGACAGAGAACACCGGGGAGCTGTTTTTT. The chain links TRBV19 to TRBJ2-2, with D maybe TRBD1 (6 bases). This CDR3 is 14 amino acids long. CDR1 and CDR2 (germline): LNHDA, SQIVND (reference sequence). V gave up 6 bases and J gave up 1 base, with 9 bases separating them.

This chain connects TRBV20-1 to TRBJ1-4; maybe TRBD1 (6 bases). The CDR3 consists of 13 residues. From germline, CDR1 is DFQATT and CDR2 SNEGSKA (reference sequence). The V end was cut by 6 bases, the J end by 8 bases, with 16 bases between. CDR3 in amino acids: CSATRRGEEKLFF. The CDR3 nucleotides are TGCAGTGCCACCCGTAGGGGGGAAGAAAAACTGTTTTTT.

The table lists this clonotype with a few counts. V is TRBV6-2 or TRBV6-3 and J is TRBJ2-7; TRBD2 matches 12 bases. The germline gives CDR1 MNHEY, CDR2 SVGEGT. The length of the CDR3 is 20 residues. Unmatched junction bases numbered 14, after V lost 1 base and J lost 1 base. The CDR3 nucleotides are TGTGCCAGCAGTTACTTACCCGGACTAGCGGGGCTGACCTCTTCCTACGAGCAGTACTTC. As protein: CASSYLPGLAGLTSSYEQYF.

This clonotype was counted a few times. The CDR3 DNA follows: TGTGCCACCAGTGATTCATTCGGGGAGCTGTTTTTT. Amino acid sequence: CATSDSFGELFF. The chain carries TRBV24-1 and TRBJ2-2; D unclear. Germline values: CDR1 KGHDR, CDR2 SFDVKD. CDR3 length: 12 residues. V lost 2 bases to trimming and J lost 7 bases, with 4 bases between them.

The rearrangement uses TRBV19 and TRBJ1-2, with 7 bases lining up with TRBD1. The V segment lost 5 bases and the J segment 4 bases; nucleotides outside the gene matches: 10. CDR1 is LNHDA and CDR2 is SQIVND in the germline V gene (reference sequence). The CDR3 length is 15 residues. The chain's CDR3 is CASSPPGGGSYGYTF. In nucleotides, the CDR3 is TGTGCCAGTAGTCCCCCAGGGGGAGGATCCTATGGCTACACCTTC.

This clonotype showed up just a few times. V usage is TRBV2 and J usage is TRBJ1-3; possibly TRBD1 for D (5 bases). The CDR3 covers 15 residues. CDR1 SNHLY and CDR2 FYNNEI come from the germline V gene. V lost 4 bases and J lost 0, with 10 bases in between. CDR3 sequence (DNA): TGTGCCAGCAGTGCGGACGGGGCCTCTGGAAACACCATATATTTT. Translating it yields CASSADGASGNTIYF.